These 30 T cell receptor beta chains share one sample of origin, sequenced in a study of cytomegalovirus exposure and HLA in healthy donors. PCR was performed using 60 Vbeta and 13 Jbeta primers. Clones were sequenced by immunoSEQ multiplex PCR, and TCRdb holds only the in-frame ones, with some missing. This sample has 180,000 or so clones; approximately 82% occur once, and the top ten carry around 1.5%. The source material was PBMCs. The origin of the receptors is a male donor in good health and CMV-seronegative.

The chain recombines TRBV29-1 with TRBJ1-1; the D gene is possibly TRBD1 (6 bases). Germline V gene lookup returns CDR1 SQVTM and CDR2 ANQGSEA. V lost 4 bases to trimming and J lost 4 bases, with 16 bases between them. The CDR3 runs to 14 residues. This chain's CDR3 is CSVGVQRGGTEAFF. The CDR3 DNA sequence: TGCAGCGTTGGGGTACAGAGGGGGGGCACTGAAGCTTTCTTT. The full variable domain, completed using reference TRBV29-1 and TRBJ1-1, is SAVISQKPSRDICQRGTSLTIQCQVDSQVTMMFWYRQQPGQSLTLIATANQGSEATYESGFVIDKFPISRPNLTFSTLTVSNMSPEDSSIYLCSVGVQRGGTEAFFGQGTRLTVV.

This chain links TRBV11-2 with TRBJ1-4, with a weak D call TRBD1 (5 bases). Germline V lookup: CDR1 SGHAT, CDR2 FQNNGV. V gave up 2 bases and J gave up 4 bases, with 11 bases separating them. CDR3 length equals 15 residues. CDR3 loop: CASSLSTGGNEKLFF. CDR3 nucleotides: TGTGCCAGCAGCTTATCAACAGGTGGTAATGAAAAACTGTTTTTT.

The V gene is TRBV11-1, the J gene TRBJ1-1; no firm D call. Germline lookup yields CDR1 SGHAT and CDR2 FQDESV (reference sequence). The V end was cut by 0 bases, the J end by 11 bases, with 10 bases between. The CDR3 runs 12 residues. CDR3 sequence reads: CASSLAFEGAFF. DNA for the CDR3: TGTGCCAGCAGCTTAGCTTTCGAGGGTGCTTTCTTT.

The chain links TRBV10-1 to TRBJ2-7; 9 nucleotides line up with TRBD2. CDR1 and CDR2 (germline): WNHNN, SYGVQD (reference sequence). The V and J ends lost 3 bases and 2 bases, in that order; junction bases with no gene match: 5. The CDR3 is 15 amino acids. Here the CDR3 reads CASSESLAGTYEQYF. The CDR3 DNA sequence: TGCGCCAGCAGTGAATCCCTAGCGGGAACCTACGAGCAGTACTTC.

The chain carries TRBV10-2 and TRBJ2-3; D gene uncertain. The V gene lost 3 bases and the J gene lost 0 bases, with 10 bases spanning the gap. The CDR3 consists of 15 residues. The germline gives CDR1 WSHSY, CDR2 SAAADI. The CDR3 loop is CASSEARSSTDTQYF. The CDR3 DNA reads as TGCGCCAGCAGTGAAGCTCGGTCTAGCACAGATACGCAGTATTTT.

CDR3 sequence reads: CASSPTLGQESSGNTIYF. As DNA, the CDR3 is TGTGCCAGCAGCCCAACCCTCGGACAGGAGAGCTCTGGAAACACCATATATTTT. This sequence joins TRBV7-9 and TRBJ1-3; 7 nucleotides align to TRBD1. This CDR3 spans 18 amino acids. Germline V gene sequence: CDR1 SEHNR, CDR2 FQNEAQ (reference sequence). The trim removed 5 bases at V and 0 bases at J, leaving 13 bases unmatched.

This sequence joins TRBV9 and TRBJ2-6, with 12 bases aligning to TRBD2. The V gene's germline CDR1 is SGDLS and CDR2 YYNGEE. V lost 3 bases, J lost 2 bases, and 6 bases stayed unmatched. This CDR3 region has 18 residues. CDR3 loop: CASSAYLAGGPGANVLTF. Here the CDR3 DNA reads TGTGCCAGCAGCGCCTACCTAGCGGGAGGGCCTGGGGCCAACGTCCTGACTTTC.

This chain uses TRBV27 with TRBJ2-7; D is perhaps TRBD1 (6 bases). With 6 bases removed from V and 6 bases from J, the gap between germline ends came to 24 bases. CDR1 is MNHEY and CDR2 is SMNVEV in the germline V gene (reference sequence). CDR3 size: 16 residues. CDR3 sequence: CASSSNAGARFFEQYF. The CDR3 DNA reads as TGTGCCAGCAGCTCCAACGCAGGGGCTCGTTTCTTCGAGCAGTACTTC.

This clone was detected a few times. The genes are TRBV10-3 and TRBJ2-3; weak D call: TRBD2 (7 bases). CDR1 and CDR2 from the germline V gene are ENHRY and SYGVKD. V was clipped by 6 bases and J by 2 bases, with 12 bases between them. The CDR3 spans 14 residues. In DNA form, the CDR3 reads TGTGCCATCAGAGGGGGAGGGAACACAGATACGCAGTATTTT. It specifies CAIRGGGNTDTQYF.

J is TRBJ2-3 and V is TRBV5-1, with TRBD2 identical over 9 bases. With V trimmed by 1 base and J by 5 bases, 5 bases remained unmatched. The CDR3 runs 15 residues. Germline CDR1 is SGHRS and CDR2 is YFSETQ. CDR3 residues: CASSLWRGGGDTQYF. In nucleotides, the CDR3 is TGCGCCAGCAGCTTGTGGCGGGGGGGTGGAGATACGCAGTATTTT.

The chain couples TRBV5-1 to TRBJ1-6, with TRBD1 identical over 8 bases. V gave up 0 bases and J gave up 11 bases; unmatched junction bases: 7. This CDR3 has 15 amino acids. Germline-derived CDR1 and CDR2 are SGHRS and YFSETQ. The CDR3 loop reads CASSLAGTGRAPLHF. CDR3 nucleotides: TGCGCCAGCAGCTTGGCCGGGACAGGAAGGGCACCCCTCCACTTT.

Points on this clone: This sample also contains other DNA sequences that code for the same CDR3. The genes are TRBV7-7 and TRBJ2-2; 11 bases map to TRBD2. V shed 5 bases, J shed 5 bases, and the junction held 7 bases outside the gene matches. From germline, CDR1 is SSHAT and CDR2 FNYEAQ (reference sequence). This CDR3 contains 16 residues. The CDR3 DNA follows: TGTGCCAGCAGCCCAGGGACTAGCGGACAGACCGGGGAGCTGTTTTTT. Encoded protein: CASSPGTSGQTGELFF.

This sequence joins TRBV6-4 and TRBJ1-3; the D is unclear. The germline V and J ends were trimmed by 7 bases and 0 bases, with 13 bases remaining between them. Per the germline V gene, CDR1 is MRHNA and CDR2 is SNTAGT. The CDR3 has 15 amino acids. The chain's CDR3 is CASKLESSSGNTIYF. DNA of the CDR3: TGTGCCAGCAAGTTAGAATCGAGCTCTGGAAACACCATATATTTT.

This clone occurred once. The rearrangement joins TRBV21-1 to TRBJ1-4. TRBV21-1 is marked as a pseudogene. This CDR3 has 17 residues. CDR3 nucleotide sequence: TGTGCCAGCAGCAAGGGGGCGGGGGACGGTGGGAGGGAAAAACTGTTTTTT. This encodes CASSKGAGDGGREKLFF.

The CDR3 is CASSLFSRLADGDEQFF. The DNA of the CDR3 is TGTGCCAGCAGCTTATTTTCCCGACTAGCGGATGGGGATGAGCAGTTCTTC. V gene TRBV7-2 combines with J gene TRBJ2-1, with 9 nucleotides matching TRBD2. Germline V gives CDR1 SGHTA, CDR2 FQGNSA. V was clipped by 2 bases and J by 8 bases; unmatched bases: 13. CDR3 size: 17 residues.

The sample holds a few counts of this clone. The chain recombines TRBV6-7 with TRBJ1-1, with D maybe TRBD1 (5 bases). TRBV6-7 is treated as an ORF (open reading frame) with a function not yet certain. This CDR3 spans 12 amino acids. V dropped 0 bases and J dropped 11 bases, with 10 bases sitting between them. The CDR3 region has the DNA TGTGCCAGCAGTTACTCGGGGGGGTCGGCTTTCTTT. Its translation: CASSYSGGSAFF.

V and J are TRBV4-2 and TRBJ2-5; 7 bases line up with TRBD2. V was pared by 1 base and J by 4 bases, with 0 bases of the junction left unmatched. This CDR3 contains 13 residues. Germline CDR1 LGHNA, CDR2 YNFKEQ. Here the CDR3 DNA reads TGTGCCAGCAGCCAAGGGGAGGGAGAGACCCAGTACTTC. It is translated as CASSQGEGETQYF.

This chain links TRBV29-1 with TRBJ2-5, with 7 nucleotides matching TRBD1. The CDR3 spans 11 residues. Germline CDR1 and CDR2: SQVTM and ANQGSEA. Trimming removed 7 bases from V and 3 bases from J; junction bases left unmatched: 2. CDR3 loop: CSADREETQYF. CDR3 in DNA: TGCAGCGCTGACAGGGAAGAGACCCAGTACTTC. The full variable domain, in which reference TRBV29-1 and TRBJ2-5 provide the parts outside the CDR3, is SAVISQKPSRDICQRGTSLTIQCQVDSQVTMMFWYRQQPGQSLTLIATANQGSEATYESGFVIDKFPISRPNLTFSTLTVSNMSPEDSSIYLCSADREETQYFGPGTRLLVL.

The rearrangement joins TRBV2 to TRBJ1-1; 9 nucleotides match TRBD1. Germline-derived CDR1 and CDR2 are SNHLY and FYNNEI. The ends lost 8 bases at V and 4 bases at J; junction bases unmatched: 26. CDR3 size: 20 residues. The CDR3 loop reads CASGGQGISGVLGGGTEAFF. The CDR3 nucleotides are TGTGCCAGCGGGGGACAGGGTATTTCGGGTGTGTTGGGGGGGGGCACTGAAGCTTTCTTT. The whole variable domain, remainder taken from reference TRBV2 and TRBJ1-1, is EPEVTQTPSHQVTQMGQEVILRCVPISNHLYFYWYRQILGQKVEFLVSFYNNEISEKSEIFDDQFSVERPDGSNFTLKIRSTKLEDSAMYFCASGGQGISGVLGGGTEAFFGQGTRLTVV.

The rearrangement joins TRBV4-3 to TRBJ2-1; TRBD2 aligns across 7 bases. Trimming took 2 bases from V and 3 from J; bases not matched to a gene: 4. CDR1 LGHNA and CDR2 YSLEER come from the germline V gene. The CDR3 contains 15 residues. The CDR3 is CASSQSRGDYNEQFF. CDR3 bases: TGCGCCAGCAGCCAATCTCGGGGGGACTACAATGAGCAGTTCTTC.

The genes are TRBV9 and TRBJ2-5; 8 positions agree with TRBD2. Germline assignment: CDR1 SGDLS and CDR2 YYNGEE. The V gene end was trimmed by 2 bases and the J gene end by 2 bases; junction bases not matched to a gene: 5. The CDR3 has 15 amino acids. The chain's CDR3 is CASSVAGGPQETQYF. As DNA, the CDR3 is TGTGCCAGCAGCGTGGCGGGAGGCCCACAAGAGACCCAGTACTTC.

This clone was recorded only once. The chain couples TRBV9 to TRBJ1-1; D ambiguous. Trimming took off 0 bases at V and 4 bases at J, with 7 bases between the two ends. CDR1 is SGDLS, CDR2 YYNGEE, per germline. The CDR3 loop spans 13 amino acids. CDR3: CASSVGGTTEAFF. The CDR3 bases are TGTGCCAGCAGCGTAGGAGGAACCACTGAAGCTTTCTTT.

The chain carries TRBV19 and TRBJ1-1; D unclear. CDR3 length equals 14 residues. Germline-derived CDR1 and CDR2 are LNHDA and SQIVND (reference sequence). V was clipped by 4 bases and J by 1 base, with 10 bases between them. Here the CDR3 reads CASSKFTGNTEAFF. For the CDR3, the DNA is TGTGCCAGTAGTAAGTTTACGGGGAACACTGAAGCTTTCTTT.

CDR3 in DNA: TGTGCCACCAGCAGAGATCGACAGGGGATGGGTGGGGCCAACGTCCTGACTTTC. Its translation is CATSRDRQGMGGANVLTF. The chain uses TRBV15 and TRBJ2-6, with 8 bases aligning to TRBD1. Per germline, CDR1 LNHNV and CDR2 YYDKDF (reference sequence). This CDR3 is 18 amino acids long. Trimming cost V 0 bases and J 3 bases; bases outside gene matches: 7.

The CDR3 is CASSPRPGQGAGGLEDEQFF. The CDR3 nucleotides read TGTGCCAGCAGCCCAAGACCGGGACAGGGGGCAGGTGGTCTGGAGGATGAGCAGTTCTTC. The chain is built from TRBV9 and TRBJ2-1, with 12 bases that match TRBD1. This CDR3 has 20 residues. V lost 4 bases and J lost 8; bases outside the gene matches: 22. From germline, CDR1 is SGDLS and CDR2 YYNGEE.

The CDR3 reads CASSVEGHTNTEAFF. CDR3 sequence (DNA): TGTGCCAGCAGCGTTGAGGGACATACGAACACTGAAGCTTTCTTT. The chain is built from TRBV9 and TRBJ1-1; D perhaps matches TRBD1 (6 bases). Trimming stripped 2 bases from V and 1 base from J, with 12 bases between. Germline V gene lookup returns CDR1 SGDLS and CDR2 YYNGEE. The length of the CDR3 is 15 residues.

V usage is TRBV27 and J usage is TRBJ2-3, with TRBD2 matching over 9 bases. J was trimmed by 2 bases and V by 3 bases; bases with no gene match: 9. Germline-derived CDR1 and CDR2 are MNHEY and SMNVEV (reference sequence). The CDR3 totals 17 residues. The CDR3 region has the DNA TGTGCCAGCAGTTTGTGGGCTAGCGGGGCTAACACAGATACGCAGTATTTT. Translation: CASSLWASGANTDTQYF.

DNA for the CDR3: TGTGCCAGCTCACCACCCGGAACAGTTTCCACAGATACGCAGTATTTT. This encodes CASSPPGTVSTDTQYF. This chain joins TRBV18 and TRBJ2-3; D is uncertain. This CDR3 comprises 16 residues. Trimming removed 0 bases at V and 2 bases at J, with 12 bases between. The V gene's germline CDR1 is KGHSH and CDR2 LQKENI.

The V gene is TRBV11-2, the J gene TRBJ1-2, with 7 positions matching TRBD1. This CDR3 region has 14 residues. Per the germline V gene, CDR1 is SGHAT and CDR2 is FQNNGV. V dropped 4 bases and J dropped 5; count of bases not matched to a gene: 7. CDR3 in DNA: TGTGCCAGCAGCTCCGGACAGGCACGGTATGGCTACACCTTC. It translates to CASSSGQARYGYTF.

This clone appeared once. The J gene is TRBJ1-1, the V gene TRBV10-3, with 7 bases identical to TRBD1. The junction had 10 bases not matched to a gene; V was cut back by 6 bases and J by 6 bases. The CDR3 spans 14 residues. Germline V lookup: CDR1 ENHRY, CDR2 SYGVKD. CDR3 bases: TGTGCCATCAGAAACAGGGGCGCAGGGGCTGAAGCTTTCTTT. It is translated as CAIRNRGAGAEAFF.